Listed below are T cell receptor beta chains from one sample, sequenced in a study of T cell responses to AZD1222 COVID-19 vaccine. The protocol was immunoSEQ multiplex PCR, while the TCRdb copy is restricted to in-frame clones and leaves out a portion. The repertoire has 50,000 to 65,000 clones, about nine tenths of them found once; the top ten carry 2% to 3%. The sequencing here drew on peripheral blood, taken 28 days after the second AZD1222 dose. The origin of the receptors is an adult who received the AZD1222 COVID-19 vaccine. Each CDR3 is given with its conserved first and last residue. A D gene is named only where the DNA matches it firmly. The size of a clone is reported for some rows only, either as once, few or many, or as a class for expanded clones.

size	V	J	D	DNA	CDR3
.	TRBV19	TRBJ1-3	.	TGTGCCAGTAGTACCTCGACTGGCCGAAACACCATATATTTT	CASSTSTGRNTIYF
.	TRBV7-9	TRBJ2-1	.	TGTGCCAGCAGCTTACTGGCAGGTTTAGCTTACAATGAGCAGTTCTTC	CASSLLAGLAYNEQFF
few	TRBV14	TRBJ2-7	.	TGTGCCAGCAGTCTCGGGACAACCTACGAGCAGTACTTC	CASSLGTTYEQYF
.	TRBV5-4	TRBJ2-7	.	TGTGCCAGCAGCTTAAAAGGGAGAGCCTACGAGCAGTACTTC	CASSLKGRAYEQYF
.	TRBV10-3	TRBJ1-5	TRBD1	TGTGCCATCAGTCGGACAGGGGACAATCAGCCCCAGCATTTT	CAISRTGDNQPQHF
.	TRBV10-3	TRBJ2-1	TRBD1	TGTGCCATCAGTGAGCCCCCACAGGGGCCAAACTACAATGAGCAGTTCTTC	CAISEPPQGPNYNEQFF
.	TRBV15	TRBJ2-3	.	TGTGCCACCAGCAGAGGGGACGAGGGCTTGCTCACAGATACGCAGTATTTT	CATSRGDEGLLTDTQYF
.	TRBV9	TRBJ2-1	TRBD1	TGTGCCAGCACCACAGGGGGGCTCAGCAATGAGCAGTTCTTC	CASTTGGLSNEQFF
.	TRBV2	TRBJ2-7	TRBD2	TGTGCCAGCACCCCGGGACTAGCGTTCGTGGAGCAGTACTTC	CASTPGLAFVEQYF
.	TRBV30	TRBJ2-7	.	TGTGCCTGGAGTGCCGACAGGAGCTCCTACGAGCAGTACTTC	CAWSADRSSYEQYF
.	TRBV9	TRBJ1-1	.	TGTGCCAGCAGCCCCCCCCCTCGAGAGAAGACTGAAGCTTTCTTT	CASSPPPREKTEAFF
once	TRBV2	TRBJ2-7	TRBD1	TGTGCCACCAGACAGGGGGCCACCTACGAGCAGTACTTC	CATRQGATYEQYF
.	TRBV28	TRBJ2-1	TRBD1	TGTGCCAGCAGACTAACAGGGGCCGTCGAGCAGTTCTTC	CASRLTGAVEQFF
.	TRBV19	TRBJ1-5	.	TGTGCCAGTAGTATAAGAGCGGGCAATCAGCCCCAGCATTTT	CASSIRAGNQPQHF
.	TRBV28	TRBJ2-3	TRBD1	TGTGCCAGCAGTTTGGGTGGACAGGGGACAGATACGCAGTATTTT	CASSLGGQGTDTQYF
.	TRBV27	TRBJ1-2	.	TGTGCCAGCCGCTTAGGGGGAGGGGATTATGGCTACACCTTC	CASRLGGGDYGYTF
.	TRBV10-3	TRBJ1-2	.	TGTGCCATCAGTGAGGGGGCGAGGGACATTTATGGCTACACCTTC	CAISEGARDIYGYTF
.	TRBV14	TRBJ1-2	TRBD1	TGTGCCAGCAGCCAGAGTTCAGGGGGCAGCTATGGCTACACCTTC	CASSQSSGGSYGYTF
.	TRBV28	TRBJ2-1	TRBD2	TGTGCCAGCAGTTACCCGGGACTAGCGGGAGGGAGCTCCTACAATGAGCAGTTCTTC	CASSYPGLAGGSSYNEQFF
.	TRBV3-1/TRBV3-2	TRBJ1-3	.	TGTGCCAGCAGCCAAGAGGGGGCTGGAAACACCATATATTTT	CASSQEGAGNTIYF
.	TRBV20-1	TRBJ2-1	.	TGCAGTGCCAACCAACTAAATGAGCAGTTCTTC	CSANQLNEQFF
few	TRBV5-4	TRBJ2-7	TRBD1	TGTGCCAGCAGCTGGGTCGGGACAGGGGCCTACGAGCAGTACTTC	CASSWVGTGAYEQYF
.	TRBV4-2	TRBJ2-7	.	TGTGCCAGCAGCCAAGATCCCCGAAACTACGAGCAGTACTTC	CASSQDPRNYEQYF
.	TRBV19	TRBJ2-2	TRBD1	TGTGCCAGTAGTATAGTATCTGGGACAGCGAACACCGGGGAGCTGTTTTTT	CASSIVSGTANTGELFF
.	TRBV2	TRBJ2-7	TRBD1	TGTGCCAGCAGTGAACGATGGGGACAGGGGGCCTACGAGCAGTACTTC	CASSERWGQGAYEQYF
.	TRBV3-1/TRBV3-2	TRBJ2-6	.	TGTGCCAGCAGCCAAAAGTTCTCTGGGGCCAACGTCCTGACTTTC	CASSQKFSGANVLTF
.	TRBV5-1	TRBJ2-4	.	TGCGCCAGCAGCTTGGTGCAGGGTCAAGGGGGAAACATTCAGTACTTC	CASSLVQGQGGNIQYF
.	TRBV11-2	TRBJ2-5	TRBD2	TGTGCCAGCAGATTTTATCCAGGGAGGGTACAAGAGACCCAGTACTTC	CASRFYPGRVQETQYF
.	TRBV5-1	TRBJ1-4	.	TGCGCCAGCAGTCCAGGGCCTAATGAAAAACTGTTTTTT	CASSPGPNEKLFF
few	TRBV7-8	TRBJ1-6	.	TGTGCCAGCGCATGGGGGCAGGGCGCTAGGGAACTCCACTTT	CASAWGQGARELHF
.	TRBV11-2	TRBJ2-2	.	TGTGCCAGCAGCCCCGGGACGGCTTCGAACACCGGGGAGCTGTTTTTT	CASSPGTASNTGELFF
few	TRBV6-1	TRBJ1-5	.	TGTGCCAGCAGTGAAGGTCAGGGTTATAATAGCAATCAGCCCCAGCATTTT	CASSEGQGYNSNQPQHF
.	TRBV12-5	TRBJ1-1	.	TGTGCTAGTGGGTTACAGGGAAACACTGAAGCTTTCTTT	CASGLQGNTEAFF
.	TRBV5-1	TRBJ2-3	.	TGCGCCAGCAGCTCGGGAACCCGCCGCACAGATACGCAGTATTTT	CASSSGTRRTDTQYF
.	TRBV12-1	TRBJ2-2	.	TGTGCCAGCAGCTTGAGACTAGCGGGTTTGGTCACCGGGGAGCTGTTTTTT	CASSLRLAGLVTGELFF
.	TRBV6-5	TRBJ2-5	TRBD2	TGTGCCAGCAGTCCCGGGAGGCCCCCGGAGACCCAGTACTTC	CASSPGRPPETQYF
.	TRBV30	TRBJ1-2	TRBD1	TGTGCCTGGAGTGTCGGGACAGGGACTGGCTACACCTTC	CAWSVGTGTGYTF
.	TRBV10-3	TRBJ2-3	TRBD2	TGTGCCATCAGTGAGTCGACCGCGGGAGCTGGAGATACGCAGTATTTT	CAISESTAGAGDTQYF
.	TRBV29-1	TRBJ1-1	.	TGCAGCGGGATGAACACTGAAGCTTTCTTT	CSGMNTEAFF
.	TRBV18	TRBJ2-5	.	TGTGCCAGCTCACCTCGGGCCCAAGAGACCCAGTACTTC	CASSPRAQETQYF
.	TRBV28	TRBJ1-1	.	TGTGCCAGCAGTCCCTCATGGAGTTGGGGCATGAACACTGAAGCTTTCTTT	CASSPSWSWGMNTEAFF
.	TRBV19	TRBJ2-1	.	TGTGCCAGTAGTATTATGGGCTCCTACAATGAGCAGTTCTTC	CASSIMGSYNEQFF
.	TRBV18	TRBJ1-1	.	TGTGCCAGCTCACCCAGGACAGACAGCACTGAAGCTTTCTTT	CASSPRTDSTEAFF